These T cell receptor beta chains were read from a single sample in a study of blood T cell repertoires in COVID-19. Sequencing used immunoSEQ multiplex PCR; TCRdb keeps in-frame clones, though not all of them. Among about 79,000 clones listed, about 90% were seen once. The specimen sequenced was peripheral blood. The source of these receptors is a middle-aged man with active COVID-19. The CDR3 runs from the conserved cysteine through the conserved F or W. The order of the fields is J gene, D gene, V gene, clone size, CDR3 length, CDR3 DNA, CDR3 protein. The D gene is left open where the match is weak. Where a row states a size, it is once, few, many or the class of an expanded clone; other rows omit it.

TRBJ1-4 | TRBD1 | TRBV7-6 | once | 19 | TGTGCCAGCAGTTCGAGAAGGCCGGGACAGGGTTTGACTAATGAAAAACTGTTTTTT | CASSSRRPGQGLTNEKLFF
TRBJ1-1 | TRBD1 | TRBV28 | - | 17 | TGTGCCAGCAGTTCTGGGGACAGGGGGCGGACGGGCACTGAAGCTTTCTTT | CASSSGDRGRTGTEAFF
TRBJ2-1 | - | TRBV10-3 | - | 13 | TGTGCCATCAGTGGGGAACGGGGCAATGAGCAGTTCTTC | CAISGERGNEQFF
TRBJ1-2 | - | TRBV28 | - | 14 | TGTGCCACCAGCCGGGGGACCGCGATTTATGGCTACACCTTC | CATSRGTAIYGYTF
TRBJ1-1 | - | TRBV28 | - | 14 | TGTGCCAGCAGCCGCGACAGGTTCGCCACTGAAGCTTTCTTT | CASSRDRFATEAFF
TRBJ1-2 | TRBD1 | TRBV19 | - | 14 | TGTGCCAGTAGTGACAGGGGACAAGGCTATGGCTACACCTTC | CASSDRGQGYGYTF
TRBJ2-5 | TRBD2 | TRBV11-3 | once | 17 | TGTGCCAGCAGCTTAAGGCAGACTAGCGGGGTTTCGCAGACCCAGTACTTC | CASSLRQTSGVSQTQYF
TRBJ1-4 | - | TRBV19 | once | 16 | TGTGCCAGTAGTCTCCCGCGAGGGAGTTCGAATGAAAAACTGTTTTTT | CASSLPRGSSNEKLFF
TRBJ2-3 | TRBD2 | TRBV7-3 | once | 17 | TGTGCCAGCAGCTTGGGACTAGCGGGAGGTTCCACAGATACGCAGTATTTT | CASSLGLAGGSTDTQYF
TRBJ2-7 | - | TRBV28 | - | 15 | TGTGCCAGCAGTCCAACACAGGGTATCTCCTACGAGCAGTACTTC | CASSPTQGISYEQYF
TRBJ1-2 | - | TRBV2 | - | 14 | TGTGCCAGCAGTGAGACGTCGCGGGGCTATGGCTACACCTTC | CASSETSRGYGYTF
TRBJ1-1 | TRBD1 | TRBV6-1 | - | 16 | TGTGCCAGCAGTGATCCAAAATACGGGACAGACACTGAAGCTTTCTTT | CASSDPKYGTDTEAFF
TRBJ1-4 | - | TRBV2 | - | 16 | TGTGCCAGCAGGCGACAGTGGTTAGGGACTAATGAAAAACTGTTTTTT | CASRRQWLGTNEKLFF
TRBJ1-1 | TRBD1 | TRBV19 | - | 14 | TGTGCCAGCCAGGACAGGGGGCGGAACACTGAAGCTTTCTTT | CASQDRGRNTEAFF
TRBJ2-2 | TRBD2 | TRBV4-2 | - | 16 | TGTGCCAGCAGCCAAGGCGGGGGGGCGAACACCGGGGAGCTGTTTTTT | CASSQGGGANTGELFF
TRBJ2-3 | - | TRBV9 | - | 13 | TGTGCCAGCAGCGAAACTAGTTCAGATACGCAGTATTTT | CASSETSSDTQYF
TRBJ2-4 | - | TRBV7-9 | - | 15 | TGTGCCAGCAGCCCACCGGGTGTAGCCAAAAACATTCAGTACTTC | CASSPPGVAKNIQYF
TRBJ2-7 | - | TRBV12-3/TRBV12-4 | - | 13 | TGTGCCAGCAGTTGGGGGGGCGGTTACGAGCAGTACTTC | CASSWGGGYEQYF
TRBJ1-2 | TRBD1 | TRBV15 | - | 14 | TGTGCCACCAGCAGAACCCGGACAGGCCACGGGTATACCTTC | CATSRTRTGHGYTF
TRBJ1-2 | - | TRBV6-4 | once | 15 | TGTGCCAGCAGCCAAAGGGCAGGGAATCACTATGGCTACACCTTC | CASSQRAGNHYGYTF
TRBJ2-1 | TRBD1 | TRBV3-1/TRBV3-2 | - | 19 | TGTGCCAGCAGCCAAGTCTACCCAGAGAGGGGACAGGGGATCAATGAGCAGTTCTTC | CASSQVYPERGQGINEQFF
TRBJ1-2 | - | TRBV19 | - | 14 | TGTGCCAGTAGTATAGAAAACTCGCCGGGTGGCTACACCTTC | CASSIENSPGGYTF
TRBJ1-2 | - | TRBV28 | - | 14 | TGTGCCAGCAGTTTTGATCCAGGGTCCTATGGCTACACCTTC | CASSFDPGSYGYTF
TRBJ1-3 | - | TRBV11-1 | - | 14 | TGTGCCAGCAGCGACCGGCGAGGGGGAAACACCATATATTTT | CASSDRRGGNTIYF
TRBJ2-7 | TRBD1 | TRBV5-1 | - | 16 | TGCGCCAGCAGCTCGTTACCTGGGACAGGGGTTTACGAGCAGTACTTC | CASSSLPGTGVYEQYF
TRBJ2-7 | - | TRBV21-1 | - | 18 | TGTGCCAGCAGCAAACGAGCGGCAAGCGGGAAGGCCGACTACGAGCAGTACTTC | CASSKRAASGKADYEQYF
TRBJ2-6 | - | TRBV5-1 | - | 17 | TGCGCCAGCAGCTTGGGGGCGCCCGGCTCTGGGGCCAACGTCCTGACTTTC | CASSLGAPGSGANVLTF
TRBJ2-1 | - | TRBV12-3/TRBV12-4 | - | 13 | TGTGCCAGCTCAGGACAGCCCCACAATGAGCAGTTCTTC | CASSGQPHNEQFF
TRBJ2-7 | TRBD1 | TRBV28 | - | 11 | TGTGCCAGCAGTCCAGGGGGCGAGCAGTACTTC | CASSPGGEQYF
TRBJ1-2 | - | TRBV28 | - | 14 | TGTGCCAGCAGTTTAATCGGACAGAGTCATGGCTACACCTTC | CASSLIGQSHGYTF
TRBJ2-7 | - | TRBV24-1 | once | 13 | TGTGCCACCAGTGTTCAGGGATCCGACGAGCAGTACTTC | CATSVQGSDEQYF
TRBJ2-1 | - | TRBV9 | - | 16 | TGTGCCAGCAGCGTAGGGGGACTCCTGGCCGTCAGTGAGCAGTTCTTC | CASSVGGLLAVSEQFF
TRBJ2-5 | - | TRBV7-9 | - | 11 | TGTGCCAGCAGCTTCAGTGAGACCCAGTACTTC | CASSFSETQYF
TRBJ1-3 | - | TRBV5-4 | once | 15 | TGTGCCAGCAGCCCGGACGGGGGGCGCAGAAACACCATATATTTT | CASSPDGGRRNTIYF
TRBJ1-2 | - | TRBV6-1 | - | 15 | TGTGCCAGCAGTGACGGGTCAAATAACCACTATGGCTACACCTTC | CASSDGSNNHYGYTF
TRBJ1-6 | - | TRBV2 | once | 17 | TGTGCCAGCAGTGAAGCGCTGCAGAACCCCTATAATTCACCCCTCCACTTT | CASSEALQNPYNSPLHF
TRBJ2-3 | TRBD1 | TRBV6-5 | once | 16 | TGTGCCAGCAGTTCTTGGGACAGGGGCAGCACAGATACGCAGTATTTT | CASSSWDRGSTDTQYF
TRBJ2-1 | - | TRBV25-1 | - | 14 | TGTGCCAGCAGTGGGGGACTTCCAGCCAATGAGCAGTTCTTC | CASSGGLPANEQFF
TRBJ1-3 | TRBD1 | TRBV19 | - | 17 | TGTGCCAGTAGTATCTCCGGGACAGGGGGTCATGGAAACACCATATATTTT | CASSISGTGGHGNTIYF
TRBJ1-1 | TRBD1 | TRBV18 | - | 16 | TGTGCCAGCTCACCAGGGACAGGTCCCCTGAACACTGAAGCTTTCTTT | CASSPGTGPLNTEAFF
TRBJ2-2 | TRBD1 | TRBV7-9 | - | 14 | TGTGCCAGCAGCTCACAGGGGGCGGACGGGGAGCTGTTTTTT | CASSSQGADGELFF
TRBJ1-2 | - | TRBV16 | - | 15 | TGTGCCAGCAGCCAAAGAGAGTTACTCCTATCGGGCTACACCTTC | CASSQRELLLSGYTF
TRBJ2-1 | - | TRBV12-5 | - | 12 | TGTGCTAGTGGTTCAGCAGGGAATGAGCAGTTCTTC | CASGSAGNEQFF
TRBJ2-3 | TRBD2 | TRBV10-3 | - | 17 | TGTGCCATCAGTGAGTCCGGGGGGTTTAGCAGCACAGATACGCAGTATTTT | CAISESGGFSSTDTQYF
TRBJ2-7 | TRBD1 | TRBV7-8 | - | 17 | TGTGCCAGCAGCCGTCGCCCCGCCGGGACAGGGGGTAATGAGCAGTACTTC | CASSRRPAGTGGNEQYF
TRBJ1-2 | - | TRBV4-1 | - | 14 | TGCGCCAGCAGCCCCCATGGCCCGCTTGATGGCTACACCTTC | CASSPHGPLDGYTF
TRBJ1-3 | - | TRBV12-3/TRBV12-4 | - | 13 | TGTGCCAGCAGTTTCATCTCTGGAAACACCATATATTTT | CASSFISGNTIYF
TRBJ2-5 | TRBD2 | TRBV28 | - | 17 | TGTGCCAGCAGTCCAGGACTAGCGGGAGGTCCCCAAGAGACCCAGTACTTC | CASSPGLAGGPQETQYF
TRBJ2-7 | - | TRBV19 | - | 13 | TGTGCCAGTAGTACAAAGCAGGGCTACGAGCAGTACTTC | CASSTKQGYEQYF
TRBJ2-3 | TRBD2 | TRBV7-9 | - | 16 | TGTGCCAGCAGCTACCCGACTAGCGGGGTCACAGATACGCAGTATTTT | CASSYPTSGVTDTQYF
TRBJ2-7 | - | TRBV5-6 | - | 16 | TGTGCCAGCAGCAGGCCGGACTCCTACCCTACCTACGAGCAGTACTTC | CASSRPDSYPTYEQYF
TRBJ2-2 | TRBD1 | TRBV7-3 | - | 21 | TGTGCCAGCTTCCTCCTCGACCCAGGGACAGGAGATAAATCGAACACCGGGGAGCTGTTTTTT | CASFLLDPGTGDKSNTGELFF
TRBJ1-5 | - | TRBV28 | - | 15 | TGTGCCAGCACTTCCGGGAGCAGGGGCAATCAGCCCCAGCATTTT | CASTSGSRGNQPQHF